This paragraph covers one T cell receptor beta chain sequence. These data come from a study of OX40 agonist ivuxolimab in advanced cancers. About the study: Patients took ivuxolimab, an agonistic anti-OX40 (CD134) antibody. While on treatment, patients had intravenous ivuxolimab at 0.01 to 10 mg/kg every 2 weeks. The eligibility criteria allowed prior anti-PD-1, anti-PD-L1 or anti-CTLA-4 therapy, and roughly 39% had some.

The repertoire was sequenced with immunoSEQ multiplex PCR; TCRdb's copy has only in-frame clones and lacks some. The table has about 69,000 clones, roughly nine tenths seen once. This CDR3 spans 13 amino acids. CDR1 and CDR2 from the germline V gene are LGHNT and FRNRAP. Deletions cut 5 bases from V and 8 bases from J, with 15 bases between. Autoimmune disease history or systemic immunosuppression excluded patients. The sequenced sample was CD4+ or CD8+ T cells sorted from blood, obtained in a trial of the OX40 agonist ivuxolimab. The source is an adult with an advanced solid tumor such as melanoma, head and neck, liver or kidney cancer. This rearrangement joins TRBV12-5 to TRBJ1-2, with D possibly TRBD1 on 6 matching bases. For the CDR3, the DNA is TGTGCTAGTGGTCCGGGACACGGGCAGGGCTACACCTTC. Translating it yields CASGPGHGQGYTF.